This T cell receptor beta chain was observed in a study of cytomegalovirus exposure and HLA in healthy donors. Study outcomes and limitations: The study reported that TCR beta sequences accurately predicted HLA-A and HLA-B alleles in most subjects.

The CDR3 runs 13 residues. The V gene's germline CDR1 is SGHTA and CDR2 FQGNSA. Between the trimmed V and J ends, which lost 1 base and 6 bases, there was a span of 10 bases. Amplification used 60 Vbeta primers and 13 Jbeta primers. The method was immunoSEQ multiplex PCR; TCRdb's version includes in-frame clones alone and lacks a portion of them. This repertoire shows 100,000 to 140,000 clones, around 80% found once; its top ten account for 2% to 3%. On this clone itself: Antigen specificity is unknown.

The V gene is TRBV7-2, the J gene TRBJ2-7; no definite D call. The TCR sequence derives from a man younger than 40 in good health and CMV-seropositive. Sequencing was carried out using PBMCs. CDR3 region: CASSLGFDSEQYF. CDR3 nucleotide sequence: TGTGCCAGCAGCTTAGGATTTGACTCCGAGCAGTACTTC. Full variable domain (missing parts from reference TRBV7-2 and TRBJ2-7): GAGVSQSPSNKVTEKGKDVELRCDPISGHTALYWYRQSLGQGLEFLIYFQGNSAPDKSGLPSDRFSAERTGGSVSTLTIQRTQQEDSAVYLCASSLGFDSEQYFGPGTRLTVT.